This passage covers 20 T cell receptor beta chains from one sample sequenced in a study of CDR3 diversity in severe acne. TCRdb processed the PCR reads anew with MiXCR; each CDR3 protein has one entry. This repertoire shows about 76,000 distinct CDR3 sequences, 51% found once; its top ten account for over 11%. Specimen: blood. The origin of the receptors is a male donor in good health, without acne.

The chain combines TRBV7-6 with TRBJ1-6; D uncertain. Germline values: CDR1 SGHVS, CDR2 FNYEAQ. The CDR3 contains 11 residues. V gave up 3 bases and J gave up 14 bases, with 8 bases separating them. The CDR3 sequence is CASSLQRALHF. CDR3 in DNA: TGTGCCAGCAGCTTGCAGCGAGCCCTCCACTTT.

This chain joins TRBV7-9 and TRBJ2-7; D uncertain. The CDR3 consists of 12 residues. The V gene's germline CDR1 is SEHNR and CDR2 FQNEAQ (reference sequence). The V gene lost 6 bases and the J gene lost 7 bases, with 13 bases spanning the gap. The CDR3, as DNA: TGTGCCAGCAGTTCTACGGCGCGTGAGCAGTACTTC. It codes for CASSSTAREQYF. Full variable domain (rest looked up from reference TRBV7-9 and TRBJ2-7): DTGVSQNPRHKITKRGQNVTFRCDPISEHNRLYWYRQTLGQGPEFLTYFQNEAQLEKSRLLSDRFSAERPKGSFSTLEIQRTEQGDSAMYLCASSSTAREQYFGPGTRLTVT.

This clonotype came up a few times. The chain is built from TRBV20-1 and TRBJ2-1, with 12 bases lining up with TRBD2. The germline V gene encodes CDR1 DFQATT and CDR2 SNEGSKA (reference sequence). The V segment lost 3 bases and the J segment 8 bases; nucleotides outside the gene matches: 5. The CDR3 consists of 14 residues. CDR3 region: CSARPTSGSDEQFF. In nucleotides, the CDR3 is TGCAGTGCTAGGCCGACTAGCGGGAGTGATGAGCAGTTCTTC.

The chain joins TRBV5-4 to TRBJ2-7; possibly TRBD1 or TRBD2 for D (5 bases each). CDR3 size: 12 residues. Germline-derived CDR1 and CDR2 are SGHNT and YYREEE (reference sequence). The V gene lost 5 bases and the J gene lost 6 bases, with 12 bases spanning the gap. The CDR3 reads CASRPRGGEQYF. In DNA, the CDR3 is TGTGCCAGCAGACCGCGTGGGGGCGAGCAGTACTTC. The full variable domain, its missing parts supplied by reference TRBV5-4 and TRBJ2-7, is ETGVTQSPTHLIKTRGQQVTLRCSSQSGHNTVSWYQQALGQGPQFIFQYYREEENGRGNFPPRFSGLQFPNYSSELNVNALELDDSALYLCASRPRGGEQYFGPGTRLTVT.

The chain carries TRBV20-1 and TRBJ2-7, with a possible D match to TRBD1 (6 bases). The germline V and J ends were trimmed by 0 bases and 0 bases, with 12 bases remaining between them. CDR3 length: 15 residues. Germline CDR1 DFQATT, CDR2 SNEGSKA (reference sequence). The CDR3 DNA is TGCAGTGCTAGAGATTGGGCAGGGGACTCCTACGAGCAGTACTTC. Amino acids: CSARDWAGDSYEQYF.

As concerns this clonotype: One end of the junction is discordant with germline, which a read error may explain. The chain recombines TRBV19 with TRBJ1-2; 10 bases agree with TRBD1. The germline CDR1 and CDR2 sequences are LNHDA and SQIVND (reference sequence). The CDR3 loop spans 15 amino acids. CDR3 nucleotide sequence: TGCGCCAGTAGTACCTGGACAGGGGGGAACTATGGCTACACCTTC. Translation gives CASSTWTGGNYGYTF.

This clonotype has more than one count but fewer than ten. The chain employs TRBV6-5 and TRBJ2-5; no firm D call. Germline-derived CDR1 and CDR2 are MNHEY and SVGAGI. This CDR3 has 18 amino acids. Trimming left V 6 bases short and J 5 bases short, with 28 bases between. The CDR3 bases are TGTGCCAGCAGCCAAGATCTACCCCGGCAGGCCTTTCCGGAGACCCAGTACTTC. It yields the protein CASSQDLPRQAFPETQYF.

This clonotype was seen many times. The chain carries TRBV11-1 and TRBJ2-7; the D is unclear. The germline gives CDR1 SGHAT, CDR2 FQDESV (reference sequence). The CDR3 covers 11 residues. The V and J ends lost 4 bases and 3 bases respectively, with 4 bases between them. The chain's CDR3 is CASSSDYEQYF. In DNA form, the CDR3 reads TGTGCCAGCAGCTCAGACTACGAGCAGTACTTC.

This clonotype has more than one count but fewer than ten. The chain recombines TRBV7-2 with TRBJ1-6; no clear D. The CDR3 length is 15 residues. Germline CDR1 is SGHTA and CDR2 is FQGNSA. Between the trimmed V and J ends, which lost 7 bases and 8 bases, there was a span of 18 bases. CDR3 sequence reads: CASTYRTGVDSPLHF. Written as DNA, the CDR3 is TGTGCCAGCACCTACCGGACCGGGGTGGATTCACCCCTCCACTTT.

As for this clonotype: A much larger clone is a single base away; this may be a read error. The V call is TRBV2, the J call TRBJ2-7; TRBD1 aligns across 10 bases. Germline V lookup: CDR1 SNHLY, CDR2 FYNNEI. The V gene end was trimmed by 6 bases and the J gene end by 4 bases; junction bases not matched to a gene: 18. The CDR3 loop spans 18 amino acids. For the CDR3, the DNA is TGTGCCAGCAGACCTAAGGGTGGGGTTGGGACAGGGGCGTACGAGCAGTACTTC. It codes for CASRPKGGVGTGAYEQYF. The variable domain in full, completed from reference TRBV2 and TRBJ2-7, reads EPEVTQTPSHQVTQMGQEVILRCVPISNHLYFYWYRQILGQKVEFLVSFYNNEISEKSEIFDDQFSVERPDGSNFTLKIRSTKLEDSAMYFCASRPKGGVGTGAYEQYFGPGTRLTVT.

This clonotype was recorded at least ten times. The V gene is TRBV3-1, the J gene TRBJ2-3; no clear D gene. Germline lookup yields CDR1 LGHDT and CDR2 YNNKEL (reference sequence). Trimming pared 3 bases from V and 5 bases from J, leaving 6 bases between. This CDR3 is built from 12 residues. CDR3 sequence (DNA): TGTGCCAGCAGCCATGTACGAGATACGCAGTATTTT. Its translation: CASSHVRDTQYF.

The genes are TRBV6-5 and TRBJ1-4; 12 nucleotides line up with TRBD1. From germline, CDR1 is MNHEY and CDR2 SVGAGI. V dropped 2 bases and J dropped 8; count of bases not matched to a gene: 12. This CDR3 has 18 residues. The CDR3: CASSYLDGTGGVREKLFF. CDR3 DNA: TGTGCCAGCAGTTACCTGGACGGGACAGGGGGCGTACGAGAAAAACTGTTTTTT.

This clonotype was picked up many times. The V gene is TRBV20-1, the J gene TRBJ1-2; 8 bases map to TRBD1. V was clipped by 3 bases and J by 3 bases; unmatched bases: 6. In germline, CDR1 is DFQATT, CDR2 SNEGSKA (reference sequence). The CDR3 runs 14 residues. The CDR3 region is CSASPGTGDYGYTF. The DNA for the CDR3 is TGCAGTGCTAGTCCGGGGACAGGCGACTATGGCTACACCTTC.

V usage is TRBV11-3 and J usage is TRBJ1-1; D not resolved. There are 13 residues in the CDR3. CDR1 SGHNT and CDR2 YENEEA come from the germline V gene. The germline V and J ends were trimmed by 2 bases and 0 bases, with 4 bases remaining between them. CDR3 in DNA: TGTGCCAGCAGCTTAAGTGTGAACACTGAAGCTTTCTTT. Translating it yields CASSLSVNTEAFF.

This clonotype was recorded many times. The V gene is TRBV6-1, the J gene TRBJ1-6, with TRBD1 matching over 9 bases. CDR1 and CDR2 (germline): MNHNS, SASEGT. This CDR3 is 13 amino acids long. V gave up 3 bases and J gave up 15 bases; unmatched junction bases: 6. This CDR3 is CASSDETGGGLHF. DNA of the CDR3: TGTGCCAGCAGTGACGAGACAGGGGGGGGCCTCCACTTT.

This clonotype was seen repeatedly, ten times or more. CDR3 sequence reads: CASSQPSGQGNYGYTF. As DNA, the CDR3 is TGCGCCAGCAGCCAACCTAGCGGACAGGGCAACTATGGCTACACCTTC. V usage is TRBV4-1 and J usage is TRBJ1-2, with 8 bases lining up with TRBD1. The ends lost 2 bases at V and 2 bases at J; junction bases unmatched: 7. The CDR3 runs 16 residues. The germline V gene encodes CDR1 MGHRA and CDR2 YSYEKL.

This rearrangement joins TRBV25-1 to TRBJ1-2; the D gene is possibly TRBD1 (6 bases). Trimming took 4 bases from V and 4 from J, leaving 13 bases between them. Germline V gives CDR1 MGHDK, CDR2 SYGVNS. The CDR3 extends over 14 amino acids. CDR3 residues: CASSVSRGSYGYTF. DNA for the CDR3: TGTGCCAGCAGTGTCTCCAGGGGATCCTATGGCTACACCTTC.

This clonotype appeared a few times. CDR3 DNA sequence: TGTGCCAGCAGCGAGGGAAGCGGAGGGGGCTACACCTTC. Its protein is CASSEGSGGGYTF. The V call is TRBV12-3 or TRBV12-4, the J call TRBJ1-2; D gene unclear. The CDR3 has 13 amino acids. Trimming shortened V by 6 bases and J by 8 bases, and 16 bases separated the two germline ends.

About this clonotype itself: At one end the junction does not follow the germline gene, possibly because of a read error. The gene calls are TRBV12-3 or TRBV12-4 and TRBJ2-7, with D perhaps TRBD1 (7 bases). The length of the CDR3 is 15 residues. CDR3 in amino acids: CASSLAGGTTGELYF. The CDR3 coding sequence is TGTGCCAGCAGTTTAGCGGGAGGCACCACAGGGGAGCTGTACTTC.

The V gene is TRBV10-3, the J gene TRBJ1-1; possible D gene TRBD1, 5 bases. Germline V gene sequence: CDR1 ENHRY, CDR2 SYGVKD. Deletions cut 6 bases from V and 3 bases from J, with 11 bases between. The CDR3 runs to 13 residues. The CDR3 reads CAIRGGPDTEAFF. The CDR3 DNA reads as TGTGCCATCAGGGGGGGACCGGACACTGAAGCTTTCTTT.